The present T cell receptor beta chain was sequenced within a study of T cell responses to AZD1222 COVID-19 vaccine. Study-wide background: Samples with a second dose at about 4 or about 12 weeks were pooled together.

The V gene lost 4 bases and the J gene lost 5 bases, with 12 bases spanning the gap. The length of the CDR3 is 13 residues. Germline V gene data show CDR1 as SGHRS and CDR2 as YFSETQ. The repertoire was sequenced with immunoSEQ multiplex PCR; TCRdb's copy has only in-frame clones and lacks some. The data show 200,000 or so clones, 85% to 95% seen once. The chain is built from TRBV5-1 and TRBJ2-5, with D possibly being TRBD2 (6 bases). The source is an adult in good health. The sample in question was peripheral blood, obtained on day 0 of AZD1222 vaccination. The DNA for the CDR3 is TGCGCCAGCAGCCCAGGGACTGGGGAGACCCAGTACTTC. This translates into CASSPGTGETQYF.